The clone carrying this T cell receptor beta chain was counted only a few times. The CDR3 consists of 8 residues. CDR1 is SNHLY, CDR2 FYNNEI, per germline. Deletions cut 11 bases from V and 11 bases from J, with 9 bases between. This entry comes from a study of T-cell reconstitution after alpha-beta-depleted transplantation in children. Unique molecular identifiers were used in preparing the TCRbeta library. TCRdb analysed the PCR reads with MiXCR anew, one entry per CDR3 protein. Of about 980,000 distinct CDR3 sequences listed, about 30% are singletons. The sequence was collected from a boy in the first two years of life who had a stem cell transplant for SCID, so the T cells may come from the graft donor. The J gene is TRBJ1-1, the V gene TRBV2; D not certain. This specimen consisted of PBMCs, mostly from graft donor cells, obtained 360 days after TCRalphabeta/CD19-depleted stem cell transplant. CDR3 sequence (DNA): TGTGCCCGCCTGGGGGCTTTCTTT. Translating gives CARLGAFF.